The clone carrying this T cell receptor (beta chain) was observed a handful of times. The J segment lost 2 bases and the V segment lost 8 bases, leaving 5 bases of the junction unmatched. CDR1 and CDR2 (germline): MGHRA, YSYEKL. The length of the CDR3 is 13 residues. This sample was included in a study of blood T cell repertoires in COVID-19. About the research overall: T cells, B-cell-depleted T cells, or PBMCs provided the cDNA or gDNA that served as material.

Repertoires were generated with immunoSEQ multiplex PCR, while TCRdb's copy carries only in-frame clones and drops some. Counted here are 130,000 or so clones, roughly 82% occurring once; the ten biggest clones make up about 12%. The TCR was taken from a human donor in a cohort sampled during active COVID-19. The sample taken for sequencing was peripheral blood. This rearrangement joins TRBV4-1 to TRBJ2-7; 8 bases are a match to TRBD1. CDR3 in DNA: TGCGCCAGCGCCGAGGACAGGGCCTACGAGCAGTACTTC. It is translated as CASAEDRAYEQYF.